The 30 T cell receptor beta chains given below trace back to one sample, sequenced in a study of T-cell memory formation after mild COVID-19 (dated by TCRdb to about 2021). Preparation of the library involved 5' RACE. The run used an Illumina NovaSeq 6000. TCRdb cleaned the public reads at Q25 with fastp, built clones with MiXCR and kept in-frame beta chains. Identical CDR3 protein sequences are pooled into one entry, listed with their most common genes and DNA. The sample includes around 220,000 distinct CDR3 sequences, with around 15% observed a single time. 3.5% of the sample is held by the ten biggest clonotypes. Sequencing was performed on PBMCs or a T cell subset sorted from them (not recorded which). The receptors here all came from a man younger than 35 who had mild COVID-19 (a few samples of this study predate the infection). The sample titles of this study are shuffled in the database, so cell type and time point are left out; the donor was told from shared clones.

CDR3 sequence (DNA): TGTGCCACCAGCAGAGATCGTCTCGGGGGGTATGGCTACACCTTC. Amino acids: CATSRDRLGGYGYTF. The V call is TRBV15, the J call TRBJ1-2; possible D gene TRBD1, 5 bases. Trimming left V 0 bases short and J 5 bases short, with 13 bases between. The CDR3 is 15 residues long. Germline V gene sequence: CDR1 LNHNV, CDR2 YYDKDF (reference sequence).

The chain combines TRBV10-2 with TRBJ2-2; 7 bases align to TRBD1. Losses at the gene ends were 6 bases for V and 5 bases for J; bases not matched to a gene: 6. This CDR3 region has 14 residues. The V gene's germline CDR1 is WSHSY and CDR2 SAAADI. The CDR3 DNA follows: TGCGCCAGCAGGGTGACAGGGATTACCGGGGAGCTGTTTTTT. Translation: CASRVTGITGELFF.

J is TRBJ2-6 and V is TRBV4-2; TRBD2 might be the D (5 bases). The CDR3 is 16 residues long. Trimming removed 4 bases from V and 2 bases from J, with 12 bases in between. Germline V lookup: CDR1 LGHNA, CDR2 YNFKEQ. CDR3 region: CASSPTRAAGANVLTF. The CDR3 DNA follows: TGTGCCAGCAGCCCCACTAGGGCAGCTGGGGCCAACGTCCTGACTTTC.

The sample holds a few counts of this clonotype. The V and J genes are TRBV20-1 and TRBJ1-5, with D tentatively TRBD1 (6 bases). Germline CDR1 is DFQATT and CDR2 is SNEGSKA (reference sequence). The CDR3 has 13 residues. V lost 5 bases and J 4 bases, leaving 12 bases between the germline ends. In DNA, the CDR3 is TGCAGTGCTTCGGGGGCGTTAAATCAGCCCCAGCATTTT. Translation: CSASGALNQPQHF.

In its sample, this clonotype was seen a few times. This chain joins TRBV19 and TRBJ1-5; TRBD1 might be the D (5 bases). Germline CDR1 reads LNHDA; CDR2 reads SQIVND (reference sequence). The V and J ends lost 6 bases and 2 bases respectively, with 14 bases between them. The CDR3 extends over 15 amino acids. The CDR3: CASRDLRGGNQPQHF. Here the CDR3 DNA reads TGTGCCAGTAGGGATTTAAGGGGTGGCAATCAGCCCCAGCATTTT.

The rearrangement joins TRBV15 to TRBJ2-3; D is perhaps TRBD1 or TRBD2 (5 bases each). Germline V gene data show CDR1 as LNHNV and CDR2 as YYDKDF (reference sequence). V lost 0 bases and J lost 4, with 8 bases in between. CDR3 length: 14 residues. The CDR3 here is CATSRDRGADTQYF. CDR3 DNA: TGTGCCACCAGCAGAGATCGAGGGGCAGATACGCAGTATTTT.

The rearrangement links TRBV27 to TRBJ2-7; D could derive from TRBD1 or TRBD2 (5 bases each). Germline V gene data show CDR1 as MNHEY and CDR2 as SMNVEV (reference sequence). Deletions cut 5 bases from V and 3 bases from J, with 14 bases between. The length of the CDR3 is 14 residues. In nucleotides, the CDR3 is TGTGCCAGCAGTCCCGGGGCAGACTACTACGAGCAGTACGTC. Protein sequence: CASSPGADYYEQYV.

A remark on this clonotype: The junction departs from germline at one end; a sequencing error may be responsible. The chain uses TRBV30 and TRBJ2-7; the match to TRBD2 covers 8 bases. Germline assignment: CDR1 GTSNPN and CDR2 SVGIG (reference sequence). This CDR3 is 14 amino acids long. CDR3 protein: CAGRPGGPSNEQYF. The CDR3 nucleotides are TGTGCCGGGAGACCGGGGGGGCCGAGCAACGAGCAGTACTTC.

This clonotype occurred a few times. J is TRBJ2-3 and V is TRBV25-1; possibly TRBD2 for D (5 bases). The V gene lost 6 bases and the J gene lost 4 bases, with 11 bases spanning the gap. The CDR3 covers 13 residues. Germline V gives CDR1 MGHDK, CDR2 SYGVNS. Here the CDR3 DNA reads TGTGCCAGCAGCGGGATGGGTGCAGATACGCAGTATTTT. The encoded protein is CASSGMGADTQYF.

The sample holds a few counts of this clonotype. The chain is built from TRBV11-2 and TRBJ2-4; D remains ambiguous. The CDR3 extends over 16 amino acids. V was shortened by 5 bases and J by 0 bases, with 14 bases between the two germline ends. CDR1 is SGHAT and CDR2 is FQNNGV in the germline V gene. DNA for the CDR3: TGTGCCAGCAGCCCCCTCCGGCGGCTAGCCAAAAACATTCAGTACTTC. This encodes CASSPLRRLAKNIQYF. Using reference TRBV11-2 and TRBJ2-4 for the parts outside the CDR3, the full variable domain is EAGVAQSPRYKIIEKRQSVAFWCNPISGHATLYWYQQILGQGPKLLIQFQNNGVVDDSQLPKDRFSAERLKGVDSTLKIQPAKLEDSAVYLCASSPLRRLAKNIQYFGAGTRLSVL.

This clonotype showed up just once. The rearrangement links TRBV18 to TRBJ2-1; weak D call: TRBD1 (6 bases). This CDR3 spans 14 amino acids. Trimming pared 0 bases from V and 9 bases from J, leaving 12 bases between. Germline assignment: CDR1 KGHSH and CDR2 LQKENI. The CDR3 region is CASSPPGARGEQFF. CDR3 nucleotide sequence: TGTGCCAGCTCACCACCGGGGGCCCGGGGTGAGCAGTTCTTC.

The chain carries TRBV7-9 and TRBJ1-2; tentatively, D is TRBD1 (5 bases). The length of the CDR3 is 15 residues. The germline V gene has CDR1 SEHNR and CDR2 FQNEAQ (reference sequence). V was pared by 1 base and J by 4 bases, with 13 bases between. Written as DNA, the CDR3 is TGTGCCAGCAGCTTAGAAACGGGGGGTAGCTATGGCTACACCTTC. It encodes CASSLETGGSYGYTF.

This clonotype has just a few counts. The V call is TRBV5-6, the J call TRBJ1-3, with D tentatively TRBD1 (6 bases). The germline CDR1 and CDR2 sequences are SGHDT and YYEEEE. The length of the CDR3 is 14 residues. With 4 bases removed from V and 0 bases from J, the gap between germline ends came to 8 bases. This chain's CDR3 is CASSGQISGNTIYF. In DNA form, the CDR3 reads TGTGCCAGCAGCGGACAGATCTCTGGAAACACCATATATTTT.

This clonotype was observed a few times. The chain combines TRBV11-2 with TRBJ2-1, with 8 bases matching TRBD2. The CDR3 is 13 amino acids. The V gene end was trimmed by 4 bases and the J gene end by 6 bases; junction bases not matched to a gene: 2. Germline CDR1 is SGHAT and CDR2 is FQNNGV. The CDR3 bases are TGTGCCAGCAGCTATAGCGGGGTCAATGAGCAGTTCTTC. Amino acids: CASSYSGVNEQFF.

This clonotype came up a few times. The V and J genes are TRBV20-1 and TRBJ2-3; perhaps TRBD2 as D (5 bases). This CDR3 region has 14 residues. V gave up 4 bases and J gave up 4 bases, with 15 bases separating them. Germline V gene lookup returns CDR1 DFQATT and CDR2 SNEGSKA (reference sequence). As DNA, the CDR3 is TGCAGTGCTACTCCTACCGGGGTTCCAGATACGCAGTATTTT. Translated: CSATPTGVPDTQYF.

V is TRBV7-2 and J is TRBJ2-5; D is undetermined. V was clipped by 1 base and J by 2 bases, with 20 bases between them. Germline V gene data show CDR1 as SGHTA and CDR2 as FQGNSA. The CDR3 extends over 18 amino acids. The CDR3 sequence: CASSLVFVGAADQETQYF. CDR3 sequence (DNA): TGTGCCAGCAGCTTAGTTTTTGTTGGTGCGGCAGATCAAGAGACCCAGTACTTC.

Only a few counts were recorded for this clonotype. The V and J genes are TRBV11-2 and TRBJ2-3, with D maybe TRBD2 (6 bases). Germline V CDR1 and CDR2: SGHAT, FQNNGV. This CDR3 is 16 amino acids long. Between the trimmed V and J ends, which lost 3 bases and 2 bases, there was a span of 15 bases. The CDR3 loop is CASSLALRGVTDTQYF. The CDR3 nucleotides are TGTGCCAGCAGCTTGGCCTTGCGGGGAGTCACAGATACGCAGTATTTT.

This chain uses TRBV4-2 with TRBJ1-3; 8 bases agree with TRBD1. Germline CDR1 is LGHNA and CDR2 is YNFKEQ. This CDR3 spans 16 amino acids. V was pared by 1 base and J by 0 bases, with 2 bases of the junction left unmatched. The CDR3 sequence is CASSQGQGSSGNTIYF. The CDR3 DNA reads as TGTGCCAGCAGCCAAGGACAGGGGAGCTCTGGAAACACCATATATTTT.

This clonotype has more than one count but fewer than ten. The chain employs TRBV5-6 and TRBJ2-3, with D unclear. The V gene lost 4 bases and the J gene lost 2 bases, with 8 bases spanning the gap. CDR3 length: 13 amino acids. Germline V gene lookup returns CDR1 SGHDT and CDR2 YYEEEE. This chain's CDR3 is CASSQRNTDTQYF. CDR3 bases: TGTGCCAGCAGCCAGAGGAACACAGATACGCAGTATTTT.

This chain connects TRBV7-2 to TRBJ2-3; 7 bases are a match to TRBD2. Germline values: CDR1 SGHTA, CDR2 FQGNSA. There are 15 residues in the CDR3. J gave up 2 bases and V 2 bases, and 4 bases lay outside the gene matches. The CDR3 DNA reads TGTGCCAGCAGCTTAAGGCGGGGGTTCACAGATACGCAGTATTTT. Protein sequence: CASSLRRGFTDTQYF.

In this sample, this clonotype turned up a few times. This CDR3 is CSAPTYKIGTQYF. The CDR3, as DNA: TGCAGTGCTCCTACGTACAAGATCGGGACCCAGTACTTC. The chain carries TRBV20-1 and TRBJ2-5; D not certain. Trimming cost V 5 bases and J 7 bases, with 17 bases left between them. The CDR3 spans 13 residues. The V gene's germline CDR1 is DFQATT and CDR2 SNEGSKA (reference sequence).

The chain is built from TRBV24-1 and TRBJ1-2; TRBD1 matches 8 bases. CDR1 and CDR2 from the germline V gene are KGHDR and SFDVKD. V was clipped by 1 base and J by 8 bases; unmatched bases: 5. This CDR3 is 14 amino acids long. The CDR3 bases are TGTGCCACCAGTGATTTCCGACAGGGGTGGGGCTACACCTTC. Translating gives CATSDFRQGWGYTF.

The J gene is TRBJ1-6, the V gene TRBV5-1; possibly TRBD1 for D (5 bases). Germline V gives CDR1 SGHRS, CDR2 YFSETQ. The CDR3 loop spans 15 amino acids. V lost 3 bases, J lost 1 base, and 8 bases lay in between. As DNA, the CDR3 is TGCGCCAGCAGCTGGGGGGGTTCCTATAATTCACCCCTCCACTTT. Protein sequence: CASSWGGSYNSPLHF.

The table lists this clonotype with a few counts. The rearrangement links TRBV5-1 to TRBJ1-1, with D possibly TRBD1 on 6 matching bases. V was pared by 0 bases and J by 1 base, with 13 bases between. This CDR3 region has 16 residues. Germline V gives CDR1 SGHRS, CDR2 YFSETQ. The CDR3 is CASSLAGGGGNTEAFF. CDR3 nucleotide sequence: TGCGCCAGCAGCTTGGCCGGAGGGGGAGGGAACACTGAAGCTTTCTTT.

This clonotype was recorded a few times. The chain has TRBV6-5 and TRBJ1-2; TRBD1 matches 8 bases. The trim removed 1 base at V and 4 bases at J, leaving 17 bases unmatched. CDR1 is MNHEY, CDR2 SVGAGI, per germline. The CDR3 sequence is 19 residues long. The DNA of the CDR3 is TGTGCCAGCAGTTACTTAGGCAGGGGGCCCGAAATGGTTCCCTATGGCTACACCTTC. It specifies CASSYLGRGPEMVPYGYTF.

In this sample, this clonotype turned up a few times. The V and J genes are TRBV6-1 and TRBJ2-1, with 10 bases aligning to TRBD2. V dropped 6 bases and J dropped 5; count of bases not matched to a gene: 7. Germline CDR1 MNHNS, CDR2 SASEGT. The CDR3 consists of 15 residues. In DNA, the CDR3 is TGTGCCAGCAGGGCCGGACTAGCGGCCCACAATGAGCAGTTCTTC. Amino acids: CASRAGLAAHNEQFF.

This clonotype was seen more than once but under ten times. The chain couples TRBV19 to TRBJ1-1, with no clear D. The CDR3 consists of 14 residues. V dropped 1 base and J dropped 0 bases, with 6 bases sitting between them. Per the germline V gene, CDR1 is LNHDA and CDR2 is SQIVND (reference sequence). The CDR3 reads CASSIGRLNTEAFF. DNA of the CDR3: TGTGCCAGTAGTATAGGGCGGTTGAACACTGAAGCTTTCTTT.

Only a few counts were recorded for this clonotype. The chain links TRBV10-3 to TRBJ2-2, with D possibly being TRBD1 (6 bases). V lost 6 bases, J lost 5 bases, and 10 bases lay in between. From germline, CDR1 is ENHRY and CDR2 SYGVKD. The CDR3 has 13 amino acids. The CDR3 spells CAISNQGTGELFF. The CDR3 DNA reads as TGTGCCATCAGCAATCAGGGGACCGGGGAGCTGTTTTTT.

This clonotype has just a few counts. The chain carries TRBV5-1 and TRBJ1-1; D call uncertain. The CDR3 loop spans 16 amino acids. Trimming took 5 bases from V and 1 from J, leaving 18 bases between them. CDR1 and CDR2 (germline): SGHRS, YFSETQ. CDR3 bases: TGCGCCAGCAGACTCGTTTCGGGTTATGGGAACACTGAAGCTTTCTTT. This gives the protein CASRLVSGYGNTEAFF. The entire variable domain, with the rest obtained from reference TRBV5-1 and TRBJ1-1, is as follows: KAGVTQTPRYLIKTRGQQVTLSCSPISGHRSVSWYQQTPGQGLQFLFEYFSETQRNKGNFPGRFSGRQFSNSRSEMNVSTLELGDSALYLCASRLVSGYGNTEAFFGQGTRLTVV.

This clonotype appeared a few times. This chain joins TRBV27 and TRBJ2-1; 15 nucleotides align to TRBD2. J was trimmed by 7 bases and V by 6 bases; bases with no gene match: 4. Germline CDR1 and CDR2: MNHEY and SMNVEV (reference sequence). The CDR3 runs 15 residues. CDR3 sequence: CASRPGTSGRNEQFF. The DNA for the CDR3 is TGTGCCAGCAGGCCCGGGACTAGCGGGAGGAATGAGCAGTTCTTC.